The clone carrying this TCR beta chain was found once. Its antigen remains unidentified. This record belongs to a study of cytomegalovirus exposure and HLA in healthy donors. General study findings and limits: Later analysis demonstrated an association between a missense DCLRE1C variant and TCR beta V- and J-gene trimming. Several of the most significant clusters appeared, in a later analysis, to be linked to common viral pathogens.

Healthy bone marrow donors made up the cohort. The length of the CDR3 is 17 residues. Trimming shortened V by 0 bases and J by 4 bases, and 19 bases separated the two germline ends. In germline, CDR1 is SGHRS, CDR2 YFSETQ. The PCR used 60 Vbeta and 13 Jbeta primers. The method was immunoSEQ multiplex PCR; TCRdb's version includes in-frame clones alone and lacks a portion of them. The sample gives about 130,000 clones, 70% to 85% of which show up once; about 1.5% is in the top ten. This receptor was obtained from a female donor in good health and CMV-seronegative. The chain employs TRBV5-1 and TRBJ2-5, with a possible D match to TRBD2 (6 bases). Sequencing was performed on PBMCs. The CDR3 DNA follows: TGCGCCAGCAGCTTGGCCGTCATTGGGGGGAGATCAGAGACCCAGTACTTC. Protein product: CASSLAVIGGRSETQYF.